These T cell receptor beta chains were read from a single sample in a study of blood T cells in healthy people across ages. One entry per CDR3 protein results from TCRdb running MiXCR on the 5' RACE reads. The sample yields hundreds of thousands of distinct CDR3 sequences, more than 35% seen once. Sample: blood. These receptors came from a man older than 75 in good health. Each CDR3 is given with its conserved first and last residue. The order of the fields is J gene, V gene, CDR3 protein.

J: TRBJ2-5
V: TRBV5-1
CDR3: CASSQGTSGRLLRTQYF

J: TRBJ2-1
V: TRBV27
CDR3: CASSVIGIYNEQFF

J: -
V: TRBV14
CDR3: CASSKMGATSYEQYF

J: TRBJ2-4
V: TRBV20-1
CDR3: CSASGVGNIQYF

J: TRBJ2-2
V: TRBV20-1
CDR3: CSARVAGPVFLGELFF

J: TRBJ2-5
V: TRBV7-9
CDR3: CASSLGGSWETRYF

J: TRBJ1-2
V: TRBV19
CDR3: CASSISTGKGYTF

J: TRBJ1-1
V: TRBV7-9
CDR3: CASSPGQGGTEAFF

J: TRBJ2-3
V: TRBV7-3
CDR3: CASSLISGTDTQYF

J: TRBJ2-7
V: TRBV5-5
CDR3: CASSSSGRRRGYEQYF

J: TRBJ2-5
V: TRBV20-1
CDR3: CSAGEQETQYF

J: TRBJ2-7
V: TRBV7-2
CDR3: CASSYLGTGVDEQYF

J: TRBJ2-7
V: TRBV7-9
CDR3: CASSLPGGRYEQYF

J: -
V: TRBV5-1
CDR3: CASSRPNSEQYF

J: TRBJ1-6
V: TRBV6-5
CDR3: CASSYSDSPLHF

J: TRBJ1-1
V: TRBV11-3
CDR3: CASSAGQGLGNTEAFF

J: TRBJ2-1
V: TRBV27
CDR3: CASTSGTSDNEQFF

J: TRBJ2-7
V: TRBV28
CDR3: CASSLRDRGTYEQYF

J: TRBJ1-2
V: TRBV18
CDR3: CASSPEAGIGYGYTF

J: TRBJ2-7
V: TRBV29-1
CDR3: CSVDQGTHEQYF

J: TRBJ2-5
V: TRBV5-1
CDR3: CASSARDGVQETQYF

J: TRBJ2-7
V: TRBV7-2
CDR3: CASSLRQGASSYEQYF

J: TRBJ2-3
V: TRBV4-1
CDR3: CASRTGTATSTDTQYF

J: TRBJ1-2
V: TRBV20-1
CDR3: CSALVGQGYGYTF

J: TRBJ2-2
V: TRBV5-1
CDR3: CASSLAVADTGELFF

J: TRBJ2-4
V: TRBV20-1
CDR3: CSARAADRAKNIQYF

J: TRBJ2-7
V: TRBV6-6
CDR3: CASSYASGRCSRYF

J: -
V: TRBV6-2/TRBV6-3
CDR3: CASSLLAGGPRGETQYF

J: TRBJ2-7
V: TRBV25-1
CDR3: CASSGECGGSYEQYF

J: TRBJ2-3
V: TRBV20-1
CDR3: CSATTGDSDTDTQYF

J: TRBJ2-2
V: TRBV5-1
CDR3: CASSAPGFGELFF

J: TRBJ1-6
V: TRBV20-1
CDR3: CSARVRTADNSPLHF

J: TRBJ2-3
V: TRBV2
CDR3: CASKSIGSVDTQYF

J: TRBJ1-2
V: TRBV4-3
CDR3: CASSQGSRDGYGYTF

J: TRBJ2-6
V: TRBV27
CDR3: CASSLSPGQGPGANVLTF

J: TRBJ2-7
V: TRBV10-2
CDR3: CASSDPSGPRSYEQYF

J: TRBJ1-1
V: TRBV7-9
CDR3: CASGPDRLNTEAFF

J: TRBJ1-2
V: TRBV10-3
CDR3: CAIRGQPSDYGYTF

J: TRBJ2-6
V: TRBV21-1
CDR3: CASRGKTGATGANVLTF

J: TRBJ2-3
V: TRBV7-2
CDR3: CASSLAAGGGGGTDTQYF

J: TRBJ2-3
V: TRBV27
CDR3: CASSYMEGRTDTQYF

J: TRBJ2-1
V: TRBV21-1
CDR3: CASSRPPGQGAGDLNNEQFF

J: TRBJ1-1
V: TRBV3-1
CDR3: CASSHAQVGAFF

J: TRBJ2-3
V: TRBV20-1
CDR3: CSARLTSKADTQYF

J: TRBJ2-3
V: TRBV2
CDR3: CASYVVTQYF